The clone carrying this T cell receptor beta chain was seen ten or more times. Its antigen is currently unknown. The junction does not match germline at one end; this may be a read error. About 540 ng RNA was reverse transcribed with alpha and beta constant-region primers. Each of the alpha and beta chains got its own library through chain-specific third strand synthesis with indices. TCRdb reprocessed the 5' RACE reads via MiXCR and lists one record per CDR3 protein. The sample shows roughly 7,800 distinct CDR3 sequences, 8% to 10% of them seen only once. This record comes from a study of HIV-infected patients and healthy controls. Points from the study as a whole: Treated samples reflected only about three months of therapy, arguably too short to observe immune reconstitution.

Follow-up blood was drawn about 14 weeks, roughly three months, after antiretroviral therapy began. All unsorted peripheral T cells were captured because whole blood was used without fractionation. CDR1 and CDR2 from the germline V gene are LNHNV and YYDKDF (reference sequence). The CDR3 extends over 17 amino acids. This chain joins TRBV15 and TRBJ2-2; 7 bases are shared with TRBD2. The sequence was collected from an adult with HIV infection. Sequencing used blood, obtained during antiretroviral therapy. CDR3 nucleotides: TGTGCCACCAGCGGAGAAACAGCTAGCGGGAACACCGGGGAGCTGTTTTTT. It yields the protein CATSGETASGNTGELFF. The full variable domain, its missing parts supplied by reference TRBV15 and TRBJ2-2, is DAMVIQNPRYQVTQFGKPVTLSCSQTLNHNVMYWYQQKSSQAPKLLFHYYDKDFNNEADTPDNFQSRRPNTSFCFLDIRSPGLGDTAMYLCATSGETASGNTGELFFGEGSRLTVL.